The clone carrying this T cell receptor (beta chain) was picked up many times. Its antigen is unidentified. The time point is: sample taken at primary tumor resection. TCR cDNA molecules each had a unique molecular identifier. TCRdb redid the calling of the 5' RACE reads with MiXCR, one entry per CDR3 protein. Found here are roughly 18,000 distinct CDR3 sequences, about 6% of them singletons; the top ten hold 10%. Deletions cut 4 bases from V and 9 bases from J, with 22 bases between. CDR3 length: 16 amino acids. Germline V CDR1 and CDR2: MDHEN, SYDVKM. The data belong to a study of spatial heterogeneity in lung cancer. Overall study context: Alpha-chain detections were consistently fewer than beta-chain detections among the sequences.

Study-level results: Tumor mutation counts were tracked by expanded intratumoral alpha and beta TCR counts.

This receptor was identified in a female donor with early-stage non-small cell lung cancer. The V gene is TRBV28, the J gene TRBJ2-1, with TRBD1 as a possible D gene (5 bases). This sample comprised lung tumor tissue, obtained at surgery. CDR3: CASSSLDTGSIREQFF. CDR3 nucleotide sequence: TGTGCCAGCAGTTCCTTGGACACAGGCAGTATTCGTGAGCAGTTCTTC.